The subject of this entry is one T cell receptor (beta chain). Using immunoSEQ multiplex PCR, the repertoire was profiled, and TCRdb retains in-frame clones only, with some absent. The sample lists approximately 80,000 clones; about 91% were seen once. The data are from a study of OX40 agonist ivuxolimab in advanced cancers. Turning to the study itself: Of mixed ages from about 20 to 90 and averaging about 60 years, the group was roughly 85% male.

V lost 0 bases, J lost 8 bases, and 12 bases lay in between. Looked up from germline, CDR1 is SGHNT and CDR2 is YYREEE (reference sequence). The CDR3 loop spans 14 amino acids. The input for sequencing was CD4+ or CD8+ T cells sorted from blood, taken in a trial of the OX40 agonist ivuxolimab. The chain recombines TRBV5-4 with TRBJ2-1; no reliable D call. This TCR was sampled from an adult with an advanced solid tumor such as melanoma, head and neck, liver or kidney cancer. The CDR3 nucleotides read TGTGCCAGCAGCTTGGGATCGTATGGGGATGAGCAGTTCTTC. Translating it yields CASSLGSYGDEQFF.